The 8 T cell receptor beta chains given below trace back to one sample, sequenced in a study of blood T cell repertoires in COVID-19. TCRdb keeps only in-frame clones here, not all; method: immunoSEQ multiplex PCR. The table records over 200,000 clones, 88% of them present only once. The sequencing sample was made of PBMCs or T cells enriched from blood (not recorded which). These receptor sequences come from a woman between 40 and 55 years old with acute COVID-19.

The chain uses TRBV7-9 and TRBJ2-1, with 15 bases aligning to TRBD2. The CDR3 totals 17 residues. Germline loops: CDR1 SEHNR, CDR2 FQNEAQ (reference sequence). After removal of 4 bases from V and 7 bases from J, the junction contained 8 bases not matched to a gene. The CDR3 nucleotides read TGTGCCAGCAGCTATGGGACTAGCGGGAGGAGGAAGAATGAGCAGTTCTTC. Encoded protein: CASSYGTSGRRKNEQFF.

The chain combines TRBV7-2 with TRBJ1-1; 8 bases align to TRBD1. The CDR3 totals 12 residues. The V gene end was trimmed by 8 bases and the J gene end by 8 bases; junction bases not matched to a gene: 7. From germline, CDR1 is SGHTA and CDR2 FQGNSA. The CDR3 loop reads CASDGQGVEAFF. CDR3 nucleotides: TGTGCCAGCGACGGACAGGGCGTCGAAGCTTTCTTT.

The V and J genes are TRBV19 and TRBJ2-2; 8 positions agree with TRBD1. V was clipped by 5 bases and J by 1 base; unmatched bases: 3. CDR3 size: 15 residues. The germline gives CDR1 LNHDA, CDR2 SQIVND (reference sequence). CDR3 DNA: TGTGCCAGTAGTCAGACAGGGGAGAACACCGGGGAGCTGTTTTTT. It specifies CASSQTGENTGELFF. The full variable domain, in which reference TRBV19 and TRBJ2-2 provide the parts outside the CDR3, is DGGITQSPKYLFRKEGQNVTLSCEQNLNHDAMYWYRQDPGQGLRLIYYSQIVNDFQKGDIAEGYSVSREKKESFPLTVTSAQKNPTAFYLCASSQTGENTGELFFGEGSRLTVL.

Details on this clone: In this CDR3 the conserved last residue, phenylalanine or tryptophan, is missing, so a read error is likely. No DNA is shown, since the ends of the CDR3 on it are uncertain; the CDR3 is the one TCRdb lists. This chain connects TRBV6-1 to TRBJ1-2. The CDR3 is 11 amino acids long, termini counted. The germline V gene encodes CDR1 MNHNS and CDR2 SASEGT. The CDR3 loop reads CASSDTGRPSI.

V and J are TRBV10-2 and TRBJ1-1, with 9 bases lining up with TRBD1. The CDR3 sequence is 16 residues long. Germline CDR1 WSHSY, CDR2 SAAADI. V lost 7 bases to trimming and J lost 4 bases; unmatched junction nucleotides: 13. CDR3 protein: CASMSRRGQGLTEAFF. Here the CDR3 DNA reads TGCGCCAGCATGTCGAGGCGGGGACAGGGTCTCACTGAAGCTTTCTTT.

The V gene is TRBV4-2, the J gene TRBJ1-2; D unresolved. In germline, CDR1 is LGHNA, CDR2 YNFKEQ. Deletions cut 1 base from V and 4 bases from J, with 7 bases between. The CDR3 covers 13 residues. CDR3 DNA: TGTGCCAGCAGCCAAGGACTGAGCTATGGCTACACCTTC. Translated, it gives CASSQGLSYGYTF.

This chain joins TRBV5-1 and TRBJ1-2, with D possibly matching TRBD1 (5 bases). The V gene's germline CDR1 is SGHRS and CDR2 YFSETQ. V was shortened by 6 bases and J by 0 bases, with 18 bases between the two germline ends. This CDR3 has 16 amino acids. The CDR3 protein is CASTLGRRGANYGYTF. The DNA for the CDR3 is TGCGCCAGCACCCTAGGGAGGAGGGGAGCTAACTATGGCTACACCTTC.

This clone was counted once. The same CDR3 arises from other DNA sequences in this sample as well. The chain is built from TRBV19 and TRBJ1-3; 8 bases match TRBD1. CDR1 and CDR2 from the germline V gene are LNHDA and SQIVND (reference sequence). This CDR3 spans 14 amino acids. J was trimmed by 2 bases and V by 3 bases; bases with no gene match: 0. The CDR3 reads CASSIRGPGNTIYF. In DNA, the CDR3 is TGTGCCAGTAGTATCAGGGGGCCTGGAAACACCATATATTTT.